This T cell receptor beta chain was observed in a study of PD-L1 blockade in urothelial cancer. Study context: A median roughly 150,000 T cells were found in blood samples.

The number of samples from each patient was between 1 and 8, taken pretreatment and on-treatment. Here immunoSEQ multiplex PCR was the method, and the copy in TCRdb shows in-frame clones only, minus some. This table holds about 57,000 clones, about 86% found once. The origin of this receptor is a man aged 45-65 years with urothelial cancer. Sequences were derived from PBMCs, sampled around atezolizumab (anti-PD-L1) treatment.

The CDR3 protein is CASSESVSNTEAFF. CDR3 DNA: TGTGCCAGCAGTGAATCGGTCTCGAACACTGAAGCTTTCTTT. The chain recombines TRBV6-1 with TRBJ1-1; D is undetermined. Germline V CDR1 and CDR2: MNHNS, SASEGT. This CDR3 is 14 amino acids long. The V end lost 2 bases, the J end lost 1 base, and 8 bases lay between the germline ends.